The clone carrying this T cell receptor (beta chain) was counted between two and nine times. Samples came from axillary lymph nodes draining the breast cancer. One entry per CDR3 protein, called by TCRdb with MiXCR from the multiplex PCR reads. The sample consists of 160,000 or so distinct CDR3 sequences, around a third of them appearing once. The sample is drawn from a study of breast tumors, draining lymph nodes, adjacent tissues. Deletions cut 5 bases from V and 3 bases from J, with 10 bases between. The CDR3 length is 14 residues. Germline values: CDR1 MDHEN, CDR2 SYDVKM. The TCR sequence derives from a female donor with breast cancer. Some clones in this sample may be carry-over from other donors' samples. Specimen: axillary lymph node tissue. The chain carries TRBV28 and TRBJ2-2; D ambiguous. CDR3: CASSVDGYTGELFF. DNA of the CDR3: TGTGCCAGCAGTGTCGACGGGTACACCGGGGAGCTGTTTTTT. Looking up the rest from reference TRBV28 and TRBJ2-2 gives the full variable domain: DVKVTQSSRYLVKRTGEKVFLECVQDMDHENMFWYRQDPGLGLRLIYFSYDVKMKEKGDIPEGYSVSREKKERFSLILESASTNQTSMYLCASSVDGYTGELFFGEGSRLTVL.